The 26 T cell receptor beta chains reported below all come from one sample, sequenced in a study of Ad26.COV2.S vaccination and SARS-CoV-2 variants. Treatment indicated: over 15 received Ad26.COV2.S at low or high dose, single or two shots; 5 received placebo; per-sample allocation not given. Specimen acquisition occurred on day 63 following the initial vaccine or placebo injection. Some clones are missing from TCRdb's copy, which holds only in-frame ones; the method was immunoSEQ multiplex PCR. The sample comprises a few hundred thousand clones, roughly nine tenths of which are singletons, and about 5.4% rests with the top ten. Sequencing was performed on peripheral blood, taken in a trial of Ad26.COV2.S vaccine versus placebo. The receptors shown here come from a person aged 18-60 years who received the Ad26.COV2.S COVID-19 vaccine or a placebo.

This clone appeared a single time. The chain carries TRBV25-1 and TRBJ1-1; D call uncertain. CDR1 and CDR2 (germline): MGHDK, SYGVNS. The CDR3 covers 15 residues. V gave up 2 bases and J gave up 0 bases, with 10 bases separating them. Written as DNA, the CDR3 is TGTGCCAGCAGTGAACCTGGGCCGATGAACACTGAAGCTTTCTTT. Translated, it gives CASSEPGPMNTEAFF.

The rearrangement joins TRBV5-1 to TRBJ1-1, with TRBD1 identical over 8 bases. The CDR3 consists of 14 residues. Germline V gene data show CDR1 as SGHRS and CDR2 as YFSETQ. V dropped 4 bases and J dropped 4; count of bases not matched to a gene: 6. CDR3 DNA: TGCGCCAGCAGCGATAGGACAGGGACCACTGAAGCTTTCTTT. Translating gives CASSDRTGTTEAFF.

The rearrangement joins TRBV6-6 to TRBJ2-7; D may be TRBD2 (6 bases). The germline V and J ends were trimmed by 5 bases and 5 bases, with 10 bases remaining between them. CDR3 length equals 12 residues. CDR1 and CDR2 from the germline V gene are MNHNY and SVGAGI (reference sequence). CDR3 residues: CASSPRGNEQYV. CDR3 nucleotide sequence: TGTGCCAGCAGTCCTCGGGGGAACGAGCAGTACGTC.

About this clone: This sample includes further DNA sequences coding for the same CDR3. This chain connects TRBV5-1 to TRBJ2-3; D unclear. Deletions cut 3 bases from V and 2 bases from J, with 1 base between. The CDR3 contains 11 residues. The germline V gene has CDR1 SGHRS and CDR2 YFSETQ. The CDR3 region is CASSSTDTQYF. For the CDR3, the DNA is TGCGCCAGCAGCTCCACAGATACGCAGTATTTT. The full variable domain, rest sourced from reference TRBV5-1 and TRBJ2-3, is KAGVTQTPRYLIKTRGQQVTLSCSPISGHRSVSWYQQTPGQGLQFLFEYFSETQRNKGNFPGRFSGRQFSNSRSEMNVSTLELGDSALYLCASSSTDTQYFGPGTRLTVL.

J is TRBJ2-7 and V is TRBV7-6; D call uncertain. CDR3 length: 13 amino acids. The germline V and J ends were trimmed by 5 bases and 1 base, with 9 bases remaining between them. Germline V gene sequence: CDR1 SGHVS, CDR2 FNYEAQ. The CDR3 region is CASSPYTSYEQYF. The CDR3, as DNA: TGTGCCAGCAGCCCCTATACGTCCTACGAGCAGTACTTC.

In this sample, this clone turned up a few times. The chain joins TRBV29-1 to TRBJ1-3; D may be TRBD1 (6 bases). V was shortened by 6 bases and J by 4 bases, with 13 bases between the two germline ends. The germline gives CDR1 SQVTM, CDR2 ANQGSEA. The CDR3 is 13 amino acids. The CDR3 region has the DNA TGCAGCGTCACAGAGGGGGGAGGAAACACCATATATTTT. Its translation is CSVTEGGGNTIYF.

The chain recombines TRBV7-9 with TRBJ1-1; perhaps TRBD1 as D (5 bases). The V end lost 8 bases, the J end lost 1 base, and 20 bases lay between the germline ends. Germline CDR1 SEHNR, CDR2 FQNEAQ (reference sequence). The CDR3 contains 16 residues. The CDR3 region is CASLSSVAGKNTEAFF. The CDR3 region has the DNA TGTGCCAGCCTGTCTTCGGTGGCAGGGAAGAACACTGAAGCTTTCTTT.

This chain joins TRBV6-6 and TRBJ1-4, with 8 nucleotides matching TRBD1. This CDR3 region has 15 residues. The germline V gene encodes CDR1 MNHNY and CDR2 SVGAGI (reference sequence). V lost 7 bases, J lost 5 bases, and 9 bases stayed unmatched. CDR3 protein: CASILRGQGNEKLFF. CDR3 nucleotide sequence: TGTGCCAGCATCTTGAGAGGACAGGGCAATGAAAAACTGTTTTTT.

The chain carries TRBV6-2 or TRBV6-3 and TRBJ2-2; D is ambiguous. CDR1 and CDR2 (germline): MNHEY, SVGEGT. The CDR3 totals 14 residues. Trimming took off 7 bases at V and 7 bases at J, with 16 bases between the two ends. The CDR3, as DNA: TGTGCCAGCACCCCGTATGGAACTAACGGGGAGCTGTTTTTT. This codes for CASTPYGTNGELFF.

This clone was found once. J is TRBJ2-7 and V is TRBV7-2, with 8 nucleotides matching TRBD2. Germline CDR1 and CDR2: SGHTA and FQGNSA. V gave up 5 bases and J gave up 1 base; unmatched junction bases: 7. The length of the CDR3 is 15 residues. This chain's CDR3 is CASSPSGGRSYEQYF. For the CDR3, the DNA is TGTGCCAGCAGCCCAAGCGGGGGTCGGTCCTACGAGCAGTACTTC.

The chain is built from TRBV5-1 and TRBJ2-4, with D perhaps being TRBD1 or TRBD2 (5 bases each). The V gene's germline CDR1 is SGHRS and CDR2 YFSETQ. Trimming stripped 2 bases from V and 8 bases from J, with 17 bases between. There are 15 residues in the CDR3. The CDR3 nucleotides are TGCGCCAGCAGCTTCGGCACCCAAAGGGGAGACATTCAGTACTTC. This encodes CASSFGTQRGDIQYF.

The chain joins TRBV19 to TRBJ2-2, with 12 bases fitting TRBD2. This CDR3 contains 16 residues. Per germline, CDR1 LNHDA and CDR2 SQIVND (reference sequence). V shed 6 bases, J shed 3 bases, and the junction held 5 bases outside the gene matches. The CDR3 loop is CASSSSGRVDTGELFF. The CDR3 region has the DNA TGTGCCAGTAGCTCTAGCGGGAGGGTCGACACCGGGGAGCTGTTTTTT. The variable domain in full, completed from reference TRBV19 and TRBJ2-2, reads DGGITQSPKYLFRKEGQNVTLSCEQNLNHDAMYWYRQDPGQGLRLIYYSQIVNDFQKGDIAEGYSVSREKKESFPLTVTSAQKNPTAFYLCASSSSGRVDTGELFFGEGSRLTVL.

This clone occurred a few times. The V call is TRBV2, the J call TRBJ2-2, with a weak D call TRBD1 (6 bases). Germline V lookup: CDR1 SNHLY, CDR2 FYNNEI. The CDR3 contains 15 residues. Trimming shortened V by 6 bases and J by 4 bases, and 15 bases separated the two germline ends. The CDR3 loop is CASRVGARFTGELFF. Written as DNA, the CDR3 is TGTGCCAGCAGGGTGGGGGCGCGTTTCACCGGGGAGCTGTTTTTT.

This chain connects TRBV6-6 to TRBJ2-2; a possible D gene is TRBD2 (6 bases). This CDR3 comprises 14 residues. V lost 5 bases, J lost 6 bases, and 13 bases lay in between. Germline CDR1 reads MNHNY; CDR2 reads SVGAGI (reference sequence). The CDR3, as DNA: TGTGCCAGCAGTGTATCGCGGGACTCCGGGGAGCTGTTTTTT. This encodes CASSVSRDSGELFF.

V gene TRBV7-2 combines with J gene TRBJ2-5; 11 positions match TRBD2. J lost 4 bases, V lost 4 bases, and 2 bases had no gene match. CDR3 length: 14 amino acids. Germline V gives CDR1 SGHTA, CDR2 FQGNSA. In nucleotides, the CDR3 is TGTGCCAGCAGCTCAGGGACTAGCGGAGAGACCCAGTACTTC. Translation: CASSSGTSGETQYF.

The chain carries TRBV5-6 and TRBJ1-1; D unresolved. Between the trimmed V and J ends, which lost 2 bases and 8 bases, there was a span of 10 bases. The CDR3 is 12 residues long. Germline CDR1 SGHDT, CDR2 YYEEEE. CDR3 in amino acids: CASSLPGFEAFF. The CDR3 DNA reads as TGTGCCAGCAGCTTACCGGGGTTCGAAGCTTTCTTT.

The rearrangement joins TRBV24-1 to TRBJ2-1, with TRBD2 matching 10 bases. Germline CDR1 reads KGHDR; CDR2 reads SFDVKD. J lost 8 bases, V lost 7 bases, and 4 bases had no gene match. The CDR3 contains 13 residues. The CDR3 protein is CATRAGTSDEQFF. The CDR3 nucleotides read TGTGCCACCAGGGCCGGGACTAGCGATGAGCAGTTCTTC.

The chain recombines TRBV6-5 with TRBJ2-5; 8 nucleotides line up with TRBD1. This CDR3 comprises 14 residues. CDR1 is MNHEY, CDR2 SVGAGI, per germline. The J segment lost 4 bases and the V segment lost 2 bases, leaving 3 bases of the junction unmatched. In nucleotides, the CDR3 is TGTGCCAGCAGTTACGGGCAGGGGGCAGAGACCCAGTACTTC. Encoded protein: CASSYGQGAETQYF.

The chain uses TRBV7-9 and TRBJ2-1; D remains unclear. The V gene's germline CDR1 is SEHNR and CDR2 FQNEAQ (reference sequence). This CDR3 region has 14 residues. Trimming shortened V by 2 bases and J by 7 bases, and 12 bases separated the two germline ends. CDR3 DNA: TGTGCCAGCAGCTTATCGGGTCAGCAAAATGAGCAGTTCTTC. It yields the protein CASSLSGQQNEQFF.

The chain couples TRBV10-3 to TRBJ1-5; 8 nucleotides line up with TRBD1. The CDR3 loop spans 14 amino acids. After removal of 9 bases from V and 2 bases from J, the junction contained 6 bases not matched to a gene. Germline V gene sequence: CDR1 ENHRY, CDR2 SYGVKD. The CDR3 DNA sequence: TGTGCCATTTCGGACAGGGCGGGCAATCAGCCCCAGCATTTT. The encoded protein is CAISDRAGNQPQHF.

This chain links TRBV29-1 with TRBJ2-3; weak D call: TRBD1 (7 bases). V lost 5 bases to trimming and J lost 0 bases, with 9 bases between them. There are 13 residues in the CDR3. Germline V gene sequence: CDR1 SQVTM, CDR2 ANQGSEA. CDR3 DNA: TGCAGCGTTCAGGGGGGAAGCACAGATACGCAGTATTTT. This encodes CSVQGGSTDTQYF.

The V gene is TRBV11-2, the J gene TRBJ2-7, with TRBD2 identical over 7 bases. This CDR3 has 14 amino acids. Trimming took 0 bases from V and 6 from J; bases not matched to a gene: 5. CDR1 is SGHAT and CDR2 is FQNNGV in the germline V gene. CDR3 sequence: CASSLEAGVGEQYV. The DNA of the CDR3 is TGTGCCAGCAGCTTAGAGGCGGGAGTAGGCGAGCAGTACGTC.

In DNA form, the CDR3 reads TGTGCCACTGGGGGGGTACAGAATGAAAAACTGTTTTTT. Amino acid sequence: CATGGVQNEKLFF. The chain links TRBV28 to TRBJ1-4, with TRBD1 as a possible D gene (5 bases). With 10 bases removed from V and 5 bases from J, the gap between germline ends came to 14 bases. This CDR3 contains 13 residues. Germline CDR1 and CDR2: MDHEN and SYDVKM.

This clone came up once. This chain uses TRBV6-5 with TRBJ2-7; no clear D gene. Germline loops: CDR1 MNHEY, CDR2 SVGAGI. CDR3 length equals 14 residues. V lost 7 bases to trimming and J lost 0 bases, with 13 bases between them. The CDR3 nucleotides read TGTGCCAGCAAGAAGGCACAGAGCTCCTACGAGCAGTACGTC. Protein product: CASKKAQSSYEQYV.

This clone was seen just once. V usage is TRBV3-1 (or the pseudogene TRBV3-2) and J usage is TRBJ2-3; 10 nucleotides agree with TRBD2. The CDR3 totals 17 residues. The V gene's germline CDR1 is LGHDT and CDR2 YNNKEL (reference sequence). The junction had 9 bases not matched to a gene; V was cut back by 1 base and J by 5 bases. In DNA, the CDR3 is TGTGCCAGCAGCCAAGTTGCTAGCGGGAGCTCTGAAGATACGCAGTATTTT. Translation: CASSQVASGSSEDTQYF.

The chain employs TRBV7-2 and TRBJ2-3; D gene unclear. V gave up 3 bases and J gave up 2 bases, with 12 bases separating them. The CDR3 is made up of 15 amino acids. The V gene's germline CDR1 is SGHTA and CDR2 FQGNSA. The CDR3 region has the DNA TGTGCCAGCAGCTTCTCGGCCCACCACACAGATACGCAGTATTTT. Encoded protein: CASSFSAHHTDTQYF.